This entry features one T cell receptor (beta chain) sequence. Its cognate antigen is unknown. These data are taken from a study of T cell repertoires in cytomegalovirus infection. TCRdb independently ran MiXCR on the reads; one entry per CDR3 protein. The repertoire consists of roughly 280,000 distinct CDR3 sequences, with 9.1% occurring once and the leading ten covering about 15%. V shed 0 bases and J 4 bases; nucleotides not matched to a gene: 11. The CDR3 is made up of 18 amino acids. The germline CDR1 and CDR2 sequences are MNHEY and SMNVEV (reference sequence). General observations from the study: Across the ex vivo response, the dominant clonotypes were HLA-C-restricted CMV-specific TCR beta clonotypes.

Sequencing was carried out using PBMCs. The gene calls are TRBV27 and TRBJ1-2; 10 positions match TRBD1. The receptor comes from a human donor in good health (CMV status not recorded). Some clones in this sample may be carry-over from other donors' samples. CDR3 amino acids: CASSLSDTGDRGIYGYTF. The CDR3 DNA reads as TGTGCCAGCAGTTTATCGGACACAGGGGACAGGGGCATCTATGGCTACACCTTC.